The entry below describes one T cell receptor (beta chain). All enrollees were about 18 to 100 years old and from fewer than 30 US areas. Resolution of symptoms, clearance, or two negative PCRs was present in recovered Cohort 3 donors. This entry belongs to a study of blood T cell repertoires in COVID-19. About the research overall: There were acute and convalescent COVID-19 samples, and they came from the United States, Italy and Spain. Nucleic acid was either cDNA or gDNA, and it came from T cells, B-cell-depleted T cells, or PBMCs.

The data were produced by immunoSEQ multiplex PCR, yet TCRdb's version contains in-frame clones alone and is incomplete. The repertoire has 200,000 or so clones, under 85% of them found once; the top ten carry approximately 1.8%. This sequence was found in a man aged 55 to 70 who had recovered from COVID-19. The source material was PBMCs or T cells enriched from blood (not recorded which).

CDR3 bases: TGTGCCAGCAGCCAAGTTTTCGGTGGGAACACCGGGGAGCTGTTTTTT. As protein: CASSQVFGGNTGELFF. The rearrangement uses TRBV4-2 and TRBJ2-2; D remains ambiguous. V shed 1 base and J shed 1 base, with 10 bases lying between them. CDR3 length equals 16 residues. Germline assignment: CDR1 LGHNA and CDR2 YNFKEQ.